The 14 T cell receptor beta chains below were found in one sample sequenced in a study of shared clonotypes between healthy human individuals. Generated by immunoSEQ multiplex PCR, the TCRdb table keeps only in-frame clones and is missing some. The sample holds some 2.4 million clones, 90% to 95% seen once. Sequenced sample: naive CD4+ T cells from PBMCs. The subset is: CD45RA+ positively selected. These receptors came from a man younger than 35 in good health. Some clones in this sample may be carry-over from other donors' samples.

The chain combines TRBV28 with TRBJ2-5; D is unclear. Germline values: CDR1 MDHEN, CDR2 SYDVKM. The CDR3 extends over 9 amino acids. In DNA form, the CDR3 reads TGTGGGGTGCAAGAGACCCAGTACTTC. It specifies CGVQETQYF.

V gene TRBV4-2 combines with J gene TRBJ2-7, with unresolved D. Germline V gene sequence: CDR1 LGHNA, CDR2 YNFKEQ. V lost 3 bases and J 0 bases, leaving 15 bases between the germline ends. This CDR3 has 16 residues. CDR3 in amino acids: CASSQYSSPLSYEQYF. The CDR3 DNA reads as TGTGCCAGCAGCCAGTATTCGTCCCCCCTCTCCTACGAGCAGTACTTC.

This rearrangement joins TRBV14 to TRBJ2-5, with D perhaps being TRBD1 or TRBD2 (5 bases each). Germline V gives CDR1 SGHDN, CDR2 FVKESK. The CDR3 length is 14 residues. The V end was cut by 5 bases, the J end by 6 bases, with 16 bases between. The chain's CDR3 is CASSDGAPGKTQYF. The CDR3 coding sequence is TGTGCCAGCAGCGACGGGGCCCCGGGAAAGACCCAGTACTTC.

The chain links TRBV7-2 to TRBJ1-3; D unclear. Per germline, CDR1 SGHTA and CDR2 FQGNSA. This CDR3 spans 14 amino acids. V gave up 6 bases and J gave up 2 bases, with 11 bases separating them. The chain's CDR3 is CASRLAGPGNTIYF. The CDR3 DNA sequence: TGTGCCAGCAGACTGGCAGGCCCTGGAAACACCATATATTTT.

The rearrangement uses TRBV4-1 and TRBJ2-1; D remains unclear. The germline V gene has CDR1 MGHRA and CDR2 YSYEKL. Trimming left V 0 bases short and J 0 bases short, with 12 bases between. The CDR3 has 17 residues. CDR3 sequence (DNA): TGCGCCAGCAGCCAAGATTGGCTCCTTAGCTCCTACAATGAGCAGTTCTTC. It yields the protein CASSQDWLLSSYNEQFF.

The CDR3 region is CASSFTGARRANVLTF. DNA for the CDR3: TGTGCCAGCAGTTTTACAGGGGCCAGGAGGGCCAACGTCCTGACTTTC. The chain recombines TRBV28 with TRBJ2-6; TRBD1 aligns across 7 bases. V shed 3 bases and J 5 bases; nucleotides not matched to a gene: 7. Germline-derived CDR1 and CDR2 are MDHEN and SYDVKM. There are 16 residues in the CDR3.

As regards this clone: The sample contains more than one DNA sequence encoding this CDR3. The genes are TRBV6-5 and TRBJ1-5; D not resolved. Germline CDR1 is MNHEY and CDR2 is SVGAGI. Trimming removed 3 bases from V and 7 bases from J, with 10 bases in between. The CDR3 runs to 13 residues. The CDR3 coding sequence is TGTGCCAGCAGTTATGACCGGGGACAGCCCCAGCATTTT. It yields the protein CASSYDRGQPQHF.

V is TRBV7-6 and J is TRBJ2-3, with D possibly TRBD1 on 5 matching bases. The CDR3 runs 15 residues. Germline CDR1 is SGHVS and CDR2 is FNYEAQ. V was pared by 5 bases and J by 1 base, with 13 bases between. CDR3: CASSAISGRTDTQYF. The DNA of the CDR3 is TGTGCCAGCAGCGCAATATCAGGGCGCACAGATACGCAGTATTTT.

The rearrangement joins TRBV6-5 to TRBJ2-5; the match to TRBD2 covers 12 bases. V lost 6 bases to trimming and J lost 4 bases; unmatched junction nucleotides: 3. The CDR3 has 14 residues. CDR1 and CDR2 (germline): MNHEY, SVGAGI. CDR3 sequence reads: CASRVLAGGETQYF. CDR3 DNA sequence: TGTGCCAGCAGAGTACTAGCGGGAGGAGAGACCCAGTACTTC.

The chain employs TRBV2 and TRBJ1-1; no reliable D call. CDR1 is SNHLY, CDR2 FYNNEI, per germline. The CDR3 runs 13 residues. Trimming stripped 1 base from V and 4 bases from J, with 7 bases between. The CDR3 region has the DNA TGTGCCAGCAGTGAAGAACAGTTCACTGAAGCTTTCTTT. Protein product: CASSEEQFTEAFF.

V is TRBV5-1 and J is TRBJ2-7; 9 bases are shared with TRBD1. The CDR3 loop spans 15 amino acids. With V trimmed by 4 bases and J by 6 bases, 11 bases remained unmatched. Germline values: CDR1 SGHRS, CDR2 YFSETQ. The CDR3 bases are TGCGCCAGCAGCCGTACAGGGGGCGGTGGTGCCGAGCAGTACTTC. This gives the protein CASSRTGGGGAEQYF. Together with reference TRBV5-1 and TRBJ2-7, the CDR3 gives the full variable domain: KAGVTQTPRYLIKTRGQQVTLSCSPISGHRSVSWYQQTPGQGLQFLFEYFSETQRNKGNFPGRFSGRQFSNSRSEMNVSTLELGDSALYLCASSRTGGGGAEQYFGPGTRLTVT.

The V call is TRBV28, the J call TRBJ1-5; TRBD1 matches at 9 bases. The germline gives CDR1 MDHEN, CDR2 SYDVKM. The V and J ends lost 1 base and 6 bases, in that order; junction bases with no gene match: 13. The length of the CDR3 is 18 residues. The CDR3 region is CASSLLLTGGIDSQPQHF. CDR3 coding DNA: TGTGCCAGCAGTTTATTGTTGACAGGGGGTATCGACAGTCAGCCCCAGCATTTT.

In DNA, the CDR3 is TGTGCCAGCAGTTCACCAGGGGGCCGGGATGAAAAACTGTTTTTT. Its protein product is CASSSPGGRDEKLFF. This chain connects TRBV6-1 to TRBJ1-4, with 8 bases aligning to TRBD1. CDR3 length: 15 amino acids. J was trimmed by 6 bases and V by 5 bases; bases with no gene match: 8. Germline CDR1 and CDR2: MNHNS and SASEGT.

Details on this clone: This CDR3 is also generated by other DNA sequences in the sample. The chain combines TRBV2 with TRBJ1-5; D remains unclear. CDR3 length: 13 amino acids. V was clipped by 6 bases and J by 5 bases, with 11 bases between them. Germline V gene lookup returns CDR1 SNHLY and CDR2 FYNNEI. As DNA, the CDR3 is TGTGCCAGCAGGGCGGTTGGGGATCAGCCCCAGCATTTT. The encoded protein is CASRAVGDQPQHF.